The clone carrying this T cell receptor beta chain appeared many times. Its antigen is unknown. The diagnoses drew upon clinical symptoms, serum thyroxine and TRAb, thyroid ultrasound and orbital computed tomography. PBMCs stemmed from under 11 ml fresh peripheral blood. CDR1 is SGDLS, CDR2 YYNGEE, per germline. The CDR3 contains 15 residues. V was trimmed by 4 bases and J by 5 bases, leaving 17 bases between them. Amplified regions were TCR beta CDR3 sequences from RNA transcripts. The HTBI primer set was used in a first-round RT-PCR of the TCR CDR3. TCRdb redid the calling of the multiplex PCR reads with MiXCR, one entry per CDR3 protein. The sample carries around 190,000 distinct CDR3 sequences, approximately 15% recorded once. This sample is part of a study of T cells in Graves' hyperthyroidism and ophthalmopathy. Study results and limitations: A model using 13 V-J features told ophthalmopathy apart from stable hyperthyroidism. Also found in blood were most expanded thyroid clonotypes above 0.001.

The V and J genes are TRBV9 and TRBJ2-3, with D perhaps matching TRBD2 (6 bases). The sequenced material came from blood. This receptor was taken from a woman aged 45-60 years with Graves' hyperthyroidism. In DNA form, the CDR3 reads TGTGCCAGCAGCTTAACCGGGACTCCCCGAGATACGCAGTATTTT. This gives the protein CASSLTGTPRDTQYF. Full variable domain (outside the CDR3, taken from reference TRBV9 and TRBJ2-3): DSGVTQTPKHLITATGQRVTLRCSPRSGDLSVYWYQQSLDQGLQFLIQYYNGEERAKGNILERFSAQQFPDLHSELNLSSLELGDSALYFCASSLTGTPRDTQYFGPGTRLTVL.